This TCR beta chain was recorded in a study of identical twins. Overall study results and limits: Cord blood beta clonotypes present at high abundance carried fewer insertions; no such pattern appeared in memory repertoires.

The length of the CDR3 is 16 residues. V shed 3 bases and J 0 bases; nucleotides not matched to a gene: 5. Germline loops: CDR1 SGHAT, CDR2 FQNNGV. Details on this clonotype: The antigen remains unidentified.

Unique molecular identifiers were present on cDNA, and template switching added a universal primer site. TCRdb itself ran the 5' RACE reads through MiXCR, one entry per CDR3 protein. The sample lists 430,000 or so distinct CDR3 sequences, less than 25% occurring once. This sample was shared with a second study, whose subject was T cells expressing NK-cell markers. Per that study: Seven of the eight sequenced donors were classified as HCMV-seropositive, and one was classified as seronegative. Expanded NKG2C+ T cell clones had unclear HCMV specificity.

Specimen: CD4+ T cells sorted from blood. The gene calls are TRBV11-2 and TRBJ2-7; 10 bases line up with TRBD2. This sequence was found in a woman younger than 35 in good health. CDR3 residues: CASSLGLALSSYEQYF. The CDR3 DNA reads as TGTGCCAGCAGCTTGGGACTAGCGCTAAGCTCCTACGAGCAGTACTTC. The full variable domain, in which reference TRBV11-2 and TRBJ2-7 provide the parts outside the CDR3, is EAGVAQSPRYKIIEKRQSVAFWCNPISGHATLYWYQQILGQGPKLLIQFQNNGVVDDSQLPKDRFSAERLKGVDSTLKIQPAKLEDSAVYLCASSLGLALSSYEQYFGPGTRLTVT.